This passage covers 18 T cell receptor beta chains from one sample sequenced in a study of response to subunit inactivated influenza vaccine. Via MiXCR, TCRdb re-called the RT-PCR reads, giving one row per CDR3 protein. The sample carries roughly 790,000 distinct CDR3 sequences, approximately 22% recorded once. The input for sequencing was PBMCs from blood, taken roughly 5 days after vaccination. The origin of the receptors is a man aged 50 or older who received an inactivated influenza vaccine.

This sequence joins TRBV12-3 or TRBV12-4 and TRBJ2-7, with D possibly being TRBD1 (6 bases). CDR3 length: 13 amino acids. Trimming pared 6 bases from V and 6 bases from J, leaving 15 bases between. CDR3 in DNA: TGTGCCAGCAGCCCTGAGGGGGTTTTCGAGCAGTACTTC. This translates into CASSPEGVFEQYF.

This chain joins TRBV4-3 and TRBJ1-2, with D possibly matching TRBD1 (5 bases). Trimming removed 2 bases from V and 2 bases from J, with 12 bases in between. Germline CDR1 LGHNA, CDR2 YSLEER. The CDR3 runs to 15 residues. CDR3 DNA sequence: TGCGCCAGCAGCCAATCTCAGACAGAGAACTATGGCTACACCTTC. It specifies CASSQSQTENYGYTF.

This clonotype appeared a few times. This sequence joins TRBV5-6 and TRBJ2-3; D uncertain. V lost 4 bases and J 2 bases, leaving 11 bases between the germline ends. This CDR3 is built from 14 residues. The germline V gene has CDR1 SGHDT and CDR2 YYEEEE. The CDR3 region has the DNA TGTGCCAGCAGCGCGCCGGGCCCCACAGATACGCAGTATTTT. This sequence encodes CASSAPGPTDTQYF. Based on the CDR3 plus reference TRBV5-6 and TRBJ2-3, the full variable domain is DAGVTQSPTHLIKTRGQQVTLRCSPKSGHDTVSWYQQALGQGPQFIFQYYEEEERQRGNFPDRFSGHQFPNYSSELNVNALLLGDSALYLCASSAPGPTDTQYFGPGTRLTVL.

This clonotype was recorded a few times. The DNA for the CDR3 is TGTGCCAGCAGTGACGCAGGGACAGATACGCAGTATTTT. Its protein is CASSDAGTDTQYF. The J gene is TRBJ2-3, the V gene TRBV6-4; D possibly corresponds to TRBD1 (5 bases). Germline CDR1 reads MRHNA; CDR2 reads SNTAGT. The CDR3 extends over 13 amino acids. V lost 2 bases to trimming and J lost 3 bases, with 6 bases between them.

The chain's CDR3 is CSARAILDNTGELFF. The DNA for the CDR3 is TGCAGTGCTAGAGCAATTCTGGACAACACCGGGGAGCTGTTTTTT. The V call is TRBV20-1, the J call TRBJ2-2; D unresolved. CDR1 is DFQATT and CDR2 is SNEGSKA in the germline V gene (reference sequence). The V gene lost 1 base and the J gene lost 2 bases, with 11 bases spanning the gap. There are 15 residues in the CDR3.

This sequence joins TRBV5-6 and TRBJ2-1; D gene uncertain. CDR1 and CDR2 (germline): SGHDT, YYEEEE. This CDR3 spans 12 amino acids. V was shortened by 4 bases and J by 7 bases, with 9 bases between the two germline ends. CDR3 coding DNA: TGTGCCAGCAGCCGTACTCGTAATGAGCAGTTCTTC. As protein: CASSRTRNEQFF.

This clonotype was counted between two and nine times. A junction boundary mismatches the germline segment, possibly from a read error. The rearrangement joins TRBV14 to TRBJ2-1; D unresolved. Per the germline V gene, CDR1 is SGHDN and CDR2 is FVKESK. The CDR3 sequence is 15 residues long. The CDR3 DNA follows: TGTGCCAGCAGCCAATACCCCGGGCCCCTCAATAAGCAGTTCTTC. It encodes CASSQYPGPLNKQFF.

This clonotype has only a few counts. This chain joins TRBV5-5 and TRBJ2-7; tentatively, D is TRBD1 (6 bases). CDR1 SGHKS and CDR2 YYEKEE come from the germline V gene (reference sequence). Trimming removed 0 bases from V and 2 bases from J, with 12 bases in between. The CDR3 has 15 residues. CDR3 region: CASSLGSGAAYEQYF. In DNA, the CDR3 is TGTGCCAGCAGCTTGGGCTCAGGGGCAGCCTACGAGCAGTACTTC.

This clonotype came up a few times. The chain joins TRBV7-9 to TRBJ2-3; D gene unclear. V dropped 5 bases and J dropped 2 bases, with 8 bases sitting between them. There are 13 residues in the CDR3. The germline V gene encodes CDR1 SEHNR and CDR2 FQNEAQ (reference sequence). CDR3 sequence reads: CASSGDLTDTQYF. CDR3 nucleotides: TGTGCCAGCAGCGGGGATCTCACAGATACGCAGTATTTT.

This clonotype has a handful of counts. The gene calls are TRBV6-5 and TRBJ2-3; D remains unclear. Germline V gives CDR1 MNHEY, CDR2 SVGAGI. V was pared by 0 bases and J by 5 bases, with 12 bases between. CDR3 length equals 15 residues. DNA for the CDR3: TGTGCCAGCAGTTACTCGGGCAGGACGGGAGATACGCAGTATTTT. Translating gives CASSYSGRTGDTQYF.

This rearrangement joins TRBV5-1 to TRBJ2-2; D may be TRBD1 (5 bases). Germline-derived CDR1 and CDR2 are SGHRS and YFSETQ. Deletions cut 1 base from V and 6 bases from J, with 7 bases between. The CDR3 sequence is 13 residues long. This CDR3 is CASSLNRPGELFF. DNA for the CDR3: TGCGCCAGCAGCTTGAACAGGCCCGGGGAGCTGTTTTTT.

CDR3 DNA: TGCAGCGTTGAAGGGGCAGGGTTCGTCAGGTACAATGAGCAGTTCTTC. This encodes CSVEGAGFVRYNEQFF. The rearrangement joins TRBV29-1 to TRBJ2-1; D is possibly TRBD1 (5 bases). Germline V lookup: CDR1 SQVTM, CDR2 ANQGSEA. This CDR3 has 16 amino acids. The ends were cut back, 1 base at V and 4 bases at J, with 17 bases in the middle.

The V call is TRBV7-9, the J call TRBJ1-4; D possibly corresponds to TRBD1 (5 bases). V was clipped by 6 bases and J by 4 bases, with 12 bases between them. Germline CDR1 and CDR2: SEHNR and FQNEAQ (reference sequence). This CDR3 spans 14 amino acids. The CDR3 is CASRQDGGNEKLFF. CDR3 nucleotide sequence: TGTGCCAGCAGACAGGACGGGGGTAATGAAAAACTGTTTTTT.

This clonotype was recorded a few times. V gene TRBV30 combines with J gene TRBJ2-7; the D call may be TRBD1 or TRBD2 (5 bases each). V was shortened by 2 bases and J by 5 bases, with 19 bases between the two germline ends. The length of the CDR3 is 15 residues. The germline CDR1 and CDR2 sequences are GTSNPN and SVGIG (reference sequence). CDR3 DNA: TGTGCCTGGAGTCCCCGGGACGTTTACCGACACGAGCAGTACTTC. It specifies CAWSPRDVYRHEQYF.

This clonotype was seen a handful of times. The chain links TRBV11-2 to TRBJ2-2; D gene unclear. In germline, CDR1 is SGHAT, CDR2 FQNNGV. Trimming took 0 bases from V and 4 from J, leaving 15 bases between them. The length of the CDR3 is 17 residues. In DNA form, the CDR3 reads TGTGCCAGCAGCTTAGATGGGCCTATAACTTTCACCGGGGAGCTGTTTTTT. As protein: CASSLDGPITFTGELFF. The whole variable domain, filled in from reference TRBV11-2 and TRBJ2-2, reads EAGVAQSPRYKIIEKRQSVAFWCNPISGHATLYWYQQILGQGPKLLIQFQNNGVVDDSQLPKDRFSAERLKGVDSTLKIQPAKLEDSAVYLCASSLDGPITFTGELFFGEGSRLTVL.

A word on this clonotype: This could be a read error, since a much larger clone is one nucleotide away. The chain links TRBV7-6 to TRBJ2-7; 11 bases align to TRBD2. Germline lookup yields CDR1 SGHVS and CDR2 FNYEAQ. The CDR3 is made up of 16 amino acids. The CDR3 coding sequence is TGTGCCGGCAGCTTATACGTAGCGGGAGGGTCGGGGGAGCAGTACTTC. Translation: CAGSLYVAGGSGEQYF. Complete variable domain (other parts from reference TRBV7-6 and TRBJ2-7): GAGVSQSPRYKVTKRGQDVALRCDPISGHVSLYWYRQALGQGPEFLTYFNYEAQQDKSGLPNDRFSAERPEGSISTLTIQRTEQRDSAMYRCAGSLYVAGGSGEQYFGPGTRLTVT.

The sample holds many counts of this clonotype. The chain joins TRBV20-1 to TRBJ2-1, with TRBD2 as a possible D gene (6 bases). V dropped 2 bases and J dropped 3 bases, with 14 bases sitting between them. This CDR3 is 15 amino acids long. The germline gives CDR1 DFQATT, CDR2 SNEGSKA (reference sequence). The CDR3 region has the DNA TGCAGTGCTAGAAGGGGTGGGAGGTACTACAATGAGCAGTTCTTC. It is translated as CSARRGGRYYNEQFF.

This sequence joins TRBV29-1 and TRBJ2-1; D gene unclear. The CDR3 has 18 amino acids. Germline lookup yields CDR1 SQVTM and CDR2 ANQGSEA. Trimming took 4 bases from V and 4 from J, leaving 26 bases between them. The CDR3 DNA is TGCAGCGTTGGTACTCCGGAGTGGGCCTTCCAACCTTACAATGAGCAGTTCTTC. Protein: CSVGTPEWAFQPYNEQFF.